The clone carrying this T cell receptor beta chain was counted between two and nine times. MiXCR, applied by TCRdb to the 5' RACE reads, yields one record per CDR3 protein. This table holds about 210,000 distinct CDR3 sequences, 10% to 13% found once. These data are taken from a study of T-cell memory formation after mild COVID-19. V was shortened by 2 bases and J by 3 bases, with 14 bases between the two germline ends. This CDR3 has 15 residues. Germline values: CDR1 SGHDT, CDR2 YYEEEE. The V gene is TRBV5-6, the J gene TRBJ2-5; TRBD1 is a possible D gene (5 bases). The TCR was taken from a man aged 18 to 29 who had mild COVID-19 (a few samples of this study predate the infection). Cell type and time point are not known. The material sequenced was PBMCs or a T cell subset sorted from them (not recorded which). In DNA, the CDR3 is TGTGCCAGCAGCTTCAGTCCAGGGAATGAAGAGACCCAGTACTTC. The encoded protein is CASSFSPGNEETQYF.